Below, 8 T cell receptor beta chains from the same sample are listed, as sequenced in a study of radiotherapy plus CTLA-4 blockade in lung cancer. Data came from immunoSEQ multiplex PCR; TCRdb stores just in-frame clones and leaves some out. The sample lists 40,000 to 55,000 clones; roughly three quarters were seen once. Here the sequenced sample was peripheral blood, taken from a patient treated with radiotherapy plus ipilimumab. These receptors all come from a human donor with non-small cell lung cancer whose response to radiotherapy plus ipilimumab could not be evaluated.

This clone showed up just a few times. This chain uses TRBV6-1 with TRBJ1-4, with D possibly being TRBD1 (5 bases). The CDR3 spans 15 residues. The germline V gene has CDR1 MNHNS and CDR2 SASEGT. V was cut by 1 base and J by 6 bases, with 12 bases left in between. The CDR3 loop is CASSEGGVGDEKLFF. In DNA, the CDR3 is TGTGCCAGCAGTGAAGGGGGGGTGGGGGATGAAAAACTGTTTTTT.

The gene calls are TRBV7-9 and TRBJ2-7; D ambiguous. Trimming shortened V by 4 bases and J by 0 bases, and 4 bases separated the two germline ends. This CDR3 has 12 residues. Germline V gives CDR1 SEHNR, CDR2 FQNEAQ (reference sequence). Here the CDR3 reads CASSYSSYEQYF. The CDR3 nucleotides read TGTGCCAGCAGCTACAGCTCCTACGAGCAGTACTTC.

The rearrangement links TRBV6-5 to TRBJ2-1; the D gene is possibly TRBD2 (6 bases). In germline, CDR1 is MNHEY, CDR2 SVGAGI. There are 16 residues in the CDR3. Trimming removed 0 bases at V and 7 bases at J, with 16 bases between. The DNA for the CDR3 is TGTGCCAGCAGTTACTCGTTCATGGCTAGCGCTAATGAGCAGTTCTTC. Its translation is CASSYSFMASANEQFF.

The CDR3 loop reads CASSTTVSTDTQYF. The CDR3 nucleotides are TGTGCCAGCAGCACGACAGTTAGCACAGATACGCAGTATTTT. This rearrangement joins TRBV6-5 to TRBJ2-3, with D possibly matching TRBD1 (5 bases). This CDR3 region has 14 residues. Germline V gene data show CDR1 as MNHEY and CDR2 as SVGAGI. V lost 6 bases and J 0 bases, leaving 10 bases between the germline ends.

Only one count was recorded for this clone. The chain links TRBV5-1 to TRBJ2-3; D is unclear. Looked up from germline, CDR1 is SGHRS and CDR2 is YFSETQ. Trimming cost V 7 bases and J 0 bases, with 9 bases left between them. The CDR3 is made up of 13 amino acids. CDR3 in amino acids: CASAPTSTDTQYF. DNA for the CDR3: TGCGCCAGCGCACCTACGAGCACAGATACGCAGTATTTT. The entire variable domain, with the rest obtained from reference TRBV5-1 and TRBJ2-3, is as follows: KAGVTQTPRYLIKTRGQQVTLSCSPISGHRSVSWYQQTPGQGLQFLFEYFSETQRNKGNFPGRFSGRQFSNSRSEMNVSTLELGDSALYLCASAPTSTDTQYFGPGTRLTVL.

This clone was recorded only once. This chain links TRBV7-9 with TRBJ2-5; no firm D call. The CDR3 loop spans 17 amino acids. Germline CDR1 SEHNR, CDR2 FQNEAQ (reference sequence). V was clipped by 1 base and J by 4 bases, with 19 bases between them. The CDR3 DNA is TGTGCCAGCAGCTTAGGCTTTGGAGAGGCCCATCGAGAGACCCAGTACTTC. This encodes CASSLGFGEAHRETQYF.

Details on this clone: The germline gene is not matched at one end of the junction; a read error may be the cause. V is TRBV19 and J is TRBJ2-1; the D gene is possibly TRBD1 (6 bases). The V gene's germline CDR1 is LNHDA and CDR2 SQIVND (reference sequence). CDR3 length equals 13 residues. The CDR3: CASSTHGTTGQIF. The CDR3 nucleotides are TGTGCCAGTAGTACGCACGGCACGACAGGCCAGATCTTC.

The rearrangement joins TRBV23-1 to TRBJ2-7, with D maybe TRBD1 (6 bases). TRBV23-1 is an open reading frame whose function is uncertain. The CDR3 runs 14 residues. Deletions cut 2 bases from V and 6 bases from J, with 14 bases between. In nucleotides, the CDR3 is TGCGCCAGCAGTCAACAGGGGAATGGAGGCGAGCAGTACTTC. Translating gives CASSQQGNGGEQYF.